These T cell receptor beta chains were read from a single sample in a study of somatic mutations in cytotoxic T cells in rheumatoid arthritis. Produced via immunoSEQ multiplex PCR; TCRdb's table is partial and in-frame only. Altogether roughly 13,000 clones are present, roughly 82% being singletons, with the ten largest covering over 25%. The specimen sequenced was CD8+ T cells sorted from blood. The receptor source for this set is an adult with rheumatoid arthritis. The CDR3 runs from the conserved cysteine through the conserved F or W. A D gene is named only where the DNA matches it firmly. Rows give clone size only sometimes, using once, few, many, or a class for an expanded clone.

V	D	J	size	CDR3	DNA
TRBV5-6	-	TRBJ1-2	once	CASTPDPESPYGYTF	TGTGCCAGCACCCCGGACCCAGAATCGCCCTATGGCTACACCTTC
TRBV19	-	TRBJ2-2	-	CASRLLDSSGRELFF	TGTGCCAGTCGTCTATTAGACAGTTCGGGCCGGGAGCTGTTTTTT
TRBV29-1	TRBD2	TRBJ2-2	-	CSVETGTSETGELFF	TGCAGCGTCGAGACCGGGACTAGCGAAACCGGGGAGCTGTTTTTT
TRBV7-3	-	TRBJ2-2	once	CASSRGTGTGELFF	TGTGCCAGCAGCCGAGGGACGGGCACCGGGGAGCTGTTTTTT
TRBV6-6	TRBD2	TRBJ2-1	-	CASSYAGGNYNEQFF	TGTGCCAGCAGTTACGCGGGAGGGAATTACAATGAGCAGTTCTTC
TRBV27	-	TRBJ2-7	few	CASSPPWGPRLYEQYF	TGTGCCAGCAGTCCCCCATGGGGCCCACGCCTCTACGAGCAGTACTTC
TRBV19	-	TRBJ2-3	-	CASSTQFSTDTQYF	TGTGCCAGTAGTACCCAGTTTAGCACAGATACGCAGTATTTT
TRBV6-5	-	TRBJ1-5	-	CASSYSQYNQPQHF	TGTGCCAGCAGTTACTCCCAGTATAATCAGCCCCAGCATTTT
TRBV2	-	TRBJ2-7	once	CASSDLGAYEQYF	TGTGCCAGCAGTGACCTGGGGGCCTACGAGCAGTACTTC
TRBV11-1	TRBD1	TRBJ1-2	-	CASSIGQGGYGYTF	TGTGCCAGCAGCATTGGACAGGGTGGCTATGGCTACACCTTC
TRBV19	-	TRBJ1-5	-	CASSMVREINQPQHF	TGTGCCAGTAGTATGGTGAGGGAAATAAATCAGCCCCAGCATTTT
TRBV29-1	-	TRBJ2-3	-	CSVVTSSTDTQYF	TGCAGCGTTGTAACATCTAGCACAGATACGCAGTATTTT
TRBV7-2	TRBD1	TRBJ1-3	-	CASSFGQGSGNTIYF	TGTGCCAGCAGCTTTGGACAGGGCTCTGGAAACACCATATATTTT
TRBV13	TRBD1	TRBJ2-1	-	CASSLGTGYNPWNEQFF	TGTGCCAGCAGCTTAGGGACAGGGTACAATCCCTGGAATGAGCAGTTCTTC
TRBV27	-	TRBJ2-1	medium-sized	CASSLPLGGGGNEQFF	TGTGCCAGCAGTTTACCCCTTGGGGGGGGCGGGAATGAGCAGTTCTTC
TRBV7-9	-	TRBJ2-3	-	CASSLEVEDTQYF	TGTGCCAGCAGCTTAGAGGTGGAAGATACGCAGTATTTT
TRBV30	TRBD1	TRBJ2-5	-	CAWKGQQNSFQETQYF	TGTGCCTGGAAGGGACAGCAGAACTCTTTTCAAGAGACCCAGTACTTC
TRBV30	-	TRBJ2-1	-	CAWTQYNEQFF	TGTGCCTGGACCCAGTACAATGAGCAGTTCTTC
TRBV30	TRBD1	TRBJ1-2	few	CAWSGGQLYGYTF	TGTGCCTGGAGCGGGGGACAGCTCTATGGCTACACCTTC
TRBV30	-	TRBJ1-4	-	CAWHSASHTATNEKLFF	TGTGCCTGGCATTCTGCCAGCCATACGGCAACTAATGAAAAACTGTTTTTT
TRBV9	-	TRBJ2-3	-	CASSVEGGGGTDTQYF	TGTGCCAGCAGCGTAGAGGGCGGAGGGGGCACAGATACGCAGTATTTT
TRBV27	-	TRBJ2-7	-	CASSSRRPTYEQYF	TGTGCCAGCAGCTCCAGACGGCCTACCTACGAGCAGTACTTC
TRBV4-1	TRBD1	TRBJ2-7	-	CASSQDSRTGEQYF	TGCGCCAGCAGCCAAGACTCCAGGACAGGGGAGCAGTACTTC
TRBV29-1	-	TRBJ1-1	-	CSALPGTQTEAFF	TGCAGCGCCCTACCCGGGACACAAACTGAAGCTTTCTTT
TRBV27	-	TRBJ1-1	-	CASSYGTEAFF	TGTGCCAGCAGTTACGGCACTGAAGCTTTCTTT
TRBV7-9	-	TRBJ2-2	once	CASRSEVTGELFF	TGTGCCAGCAGATCAGAAGTGACCGGGGAGCTGTTTTTT
TRBV4-3	-	TRBJ2-2	-	CASSQGHNDAGELFF	TGCGCCAGCAGCCAAGGACACAATGACGCCGGGGAGCTGTTTTTT
TRBV27	TRBD2	TRBJ2-3	-	CASSFGPGGNTDTQYF	TGTGCCAGCAGTTTTGGTCCGGGAGGCAACACAGATACGCAGTATTTT
TRBV5-4	TRBD2	TRBJ2-7	-	CASSSLSGGGYEQYF	TGTGCCAGCAGCTCACTTAGCGGGGGGGGGTACGAGCAGTACTTC
TRBV25-1	TRBD1	TRBJ2-5	-	CASSDRDSQETQYF	TGTGCCAGCAGTGACCGGGACAGCCAAGAGACCCAGTACTTC
TRBV7-9	TRBD1	TRBJ1-1	-	CASSRQGENTEAFF	TGTGCCAGCAGTCGACAGGGGGAAAACACTGAAGCTTTCTTT
TRBV6-1	-	TRBJ1-5	once	CASSEEGTGNQPQHF	TGTGCCAGCAGTGAAGAGGGGACGGGCAATCAGCCCCAGCATTTT
TRBV4-1	-	TRBJ2-2	once	CASSLVQDTGELFF	TGCGCCAGCAGCCTTGTACAGGACACCGGGGAGCTGTTTTTT
TRBV5-6	-	TRBJ1-5	once	CASSLLGEEGNQPQHF	TGTGCCAGCAGCTTGCTGGGGGAGGAAGGCAATCAGCCCCAGCATTTT
TRBV4-2	TRBD2	TRBJ2-3	medium-sized	CASSQGLADTDTQYF	TGTGCCAGCAGCCAAGGACTAGCGGACACAGATACGCAGTATTTT
TRBV6-1	-	TRBJ2-3	-	CASSGRGTLGGTSTDTQYF	TGTGCCAGCAGTGGACGGGGGACATTGGGCGGGACTAGCACAGATACGCAGTATTTT